A single T cell receptor (beta chain) is shown here with its context. Its antigen is undetermined. At the Johns Hopkins FTIC core, DNA taken from cultured CD4+ T cells was sequenced by way of the Oncomine TCR Beta short-read assay. TCRdb re-derived calls from the PCR reads in MiXCR, one entry per CDR3 protein. Altogether about 25,000 distinct CDR3 sequences are present, approximately 50% being singletons, with the ten largest covering under 6.5%. This sample is drawn from a study of vaccination and CD4 T cells after COVID-19. Study in general: Nasal swab PCR had shown SARS-CoV-2 positivity in the convalescent patients (roughly 9 mild cases, one severe case).

The treatment is: roughly ten-day PBMC culture with coronavirus spike peptide pools or control peptides (ViraFEST assay). This TCR derives from a human donor who had recovered from COVID-19. The sequenced sample consisted of CD4+ T cells from blood, cultured in vitro.

DNA of the CDR3: TGTGCCAGCCTGATCTTTCTCGGGGGGAGTTCACCCCTCCACTTT. It yields the protein CASLIFLGGSSPLHF. The V and J genes are TRBV2 and TRBJ1-6; possibly TRBD1 for D (5 bases). This CDR3 has 15 amino acids. Germline V gene lookup returns CDR1 SNHLY and CDR2 FYNNEI. Trimming removed 8 bases at V and 9 bases at J, with 20 bases between.